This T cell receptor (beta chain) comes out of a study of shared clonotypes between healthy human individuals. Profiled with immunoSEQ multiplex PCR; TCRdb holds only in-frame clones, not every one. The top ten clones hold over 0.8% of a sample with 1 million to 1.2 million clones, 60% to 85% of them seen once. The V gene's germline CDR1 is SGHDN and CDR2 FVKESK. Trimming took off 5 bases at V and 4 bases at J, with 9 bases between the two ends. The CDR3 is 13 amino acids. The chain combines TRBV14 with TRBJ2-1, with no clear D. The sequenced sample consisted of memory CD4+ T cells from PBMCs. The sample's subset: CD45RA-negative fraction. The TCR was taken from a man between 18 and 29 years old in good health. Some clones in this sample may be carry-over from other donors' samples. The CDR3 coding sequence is TGTGCCAGCAGCAATTTGAATTACAATGAGCAGTTCTTC. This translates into CASSNLNYNEQFF.